The clone carrying this T cell receptor beta chain was recorded only once. The time point was: newly diagnosed GD, antithyroid drugs for less than 3 months. The authors made the TCR library using RNA they extracted from PBMCs. These data originate in a study of regulatory T cells in long-lasting Graves disease. According to the study, TCR beta libraries were built with iRepertoire HTBI primers and CDR3-region Arm-PCR. TCRdb recomputed calls from the multiplex PCR reads with MiXCR, one row per CDR3 protein. The sample yields roughly 420,000 distinct CDR3 sequences, 15% to 20% seen once. Germline V CDR1 and CDR2: LNHDA, SQIVND (reference sequence). The CDR3 consists of 14 residues. V was clipped by 8 bases and J by 0 bases, with 12 bases between them. This sample also belongs to another study, concerning T cells in Graves' hyperthyroidism and ophthalmopathy.

The chain joins TRBV19 to TRBJ2-3, with TRBD1 as a possible D gene (6 bases). The origin of this receptor is a woman between 25 and 40 years old with Graves disease. The sample consisted of peripheral blood mononuclear cells (PBMCs), taken at new diagnosis, from a patient treated with antithyroid drugs. The CDR3 spells CASAPTGSTDTQYF. The DNA of the CDR3 is TGTGCCAGTGCTCCGACAGGAAGCACAGATACGCAGTATTTT.